This TCR beta chain comes out of a study of T-cell memory formation after mild COVID-19. On this clonotype: The antigen remains undetermined.

The CDR3 has 15 amino acids. The V end lost 1 base, the J end lost 2 bases, and 9 bases lay between the germline ends. CDR1 is SGHRS and CDR2 is YFSETQ in the germline V gene. A single record per CDR3 protein comes from TCRdb applying MiXCR to the 5' RACE reads. The data contain under 200,000 distinct CDR3 sequences, about 28% of them seen just once; the ten biggest clones take up 12%. Study-wide findings and caveats: Those CD4+ clones that contracted were mainly in CM and EM (CD8+ ones in EMRA). Contracting clones, day 15 to 85, had balanced CD4/CD8, and later expanders favored CD4+. SARS-CoV-2 specificity was not confirmed for second-wave clones peaking on day 37.

Sequences were obtained from PBMCs or a T cell subset sorted from them (not recorded which). The sequence was obtained from an adult woman who had mild COVID-19 (a few samples of this study predate the infection). Cell type and time point are not known. This chain joins TRBV5-1 and TRBJ2-2, with D possibly matching TRBD1 (6 bases). The chain's CDR3 is CASSLTGRNTGELFF. CDR3 nucleotides: TGCGCCAGCAGCTTGACAGGGAGAAACACCGGGGAGCTGTTTTTT. The variable domain in full, completed from reference TRBV5-1 and TRBJ2-2, reads KAGVTQTPRYLIKTRGQQVTLSCSPISGHRSVSWYQQTPGQGLQFLFEYFSETQRNKGNFPGRFSGRQFSNSRSEMNVSTLELGDSALYLCASSLTGRNTGELFFGEGSRLTVL.